This T cell receptor (beta chain) emerged from a study of post-analysis software for immune sequencing data. In the study overall: Relapsing-remitting, secondary progressive and progressive-relapsing courses of multiple sclerosis were included. Findings of the study overall: In multiple sclerosis, normalized Chao1 diversity was significantly below that of controls. Pronounced co-clustering by F measure was evident among identically batched samples.

cDNA libraries of TCR beta carried unique molecular identifiers. Yield was roughly 0.5 million cDNA molecules from 1 to 10 million T cells. TCRdb independently ran MiXCR on the PCR reads; one entry per CDR3 protein. The table lists around 440,000 distinct CDR3 sequences, roughly 45% of them singletons. To note about this clonotype: Its antigen is currently unknown. A junction end diverges from the germline sequence, so it may reflect a read error.

This sequence was found in a girl between 5 and 17 years old with multiple sclerosis. The sample consisted of blood.

The CDR3 sequence: CASSPSGGYSEQFF. The DNA for the CDR3 is TGTGCCAGCAGCCCTAGCGGGGGCTACAGTGAGCAGTTCTTC. The chain couples TRBV11-3 to TRBJ2-1, with TRBD2 identical over 10 bases. CDR3 length: 14 residues. Germline loops: CDR1 SGHNT, CDR2 YENEEA.